This T cell receptor beta chain originates from a study of cytomegalovirus exposure and HLA in healthy donors. There are many counts of this clone. Its antigen is undetermined. The V and J ends lost 6 bases and 2 bases, in that order; junction bases with no gene match: 5. CDR1 is WSHSY, CDR2 SAAADI, per germline. This CDR3 contains 15 residues. General study findings and limits: Solely CMV serostatus was available to characterize immune exposure.

PCR employed 60 Vbeta and 13 Jbeta primers. This table comes from immunoSEQ multiplex PCR, and its TCRdb copy is limited to in-frame clones, with some not included. This table has 95,000 to 100,000 clones, around 77% appearing once. This TCR derives from a man aged 35-49 years in good health and CMV-seronegative. The sample comprised PBMCs. This chain connects TRBV10-2 to TRBJ2-1; 9 positions agree with TRBD2. This chain's CDR3 is CASSAAGGPYNEQFF. The CDR3 nucleotides read TGCGCCAGCAGCGCAGCGGGAGGACCCTACAATGAGCAGTTCTTC.